The rows below give T cell receptor beta chains drawn from one sample of a study of OX40 agonist ivuxolimab in advanced cancers. Repertoires were generated with immunoSEQ multiplex PCR, while TCRdb's copy carries only in-frame clones and drops some. The sample records 20,000 to 25,000 clones, around 89% being singletons. The sequences come from CD4+ or CD8+ T cells sorted from blood, collected in a trial of the OX40 agonist ivuxolimab. The source of these receptors is an adult with an advanced solid tumor such as melanoma, head and neck, liver or kidney cancer. Both conserved end residues are part of each CDR3. A D gene is named only where the DNA matches it firmly. Clone size, where shown, is once, few, many, or a class for clones that have expanded.

j_call d_call clone_size v_call cdr3_aa cdr3_nt
TRBJ2-3 TRBD1 - TRBV18 CASSPLRTGVTDTQYF TGTGCCAGCTCACCACTCAGGACAGGGGTGACAGATACGCAGTATTTT
TRBJ2-2 - - TRBV19 CASSITEGRGTGELFF TGTGCCAGTAGTATAACAGAAGGGAGGGGGACCGGGGAGCTGTTTTTT
TRBJ2-7 TRBD2 - TRBV5-4 CASSSGGGNAYEQYF TGTGCCAGCAGCTCCGGGGGGGGAAACGCCTACGAGCAGTACTTC
TRBJ2-7 TRBD1 - TRBV6-6 CASSYSTGGAYEQYF TGTGCCAGCAGTTACTCGACAGGGGGCGCCTACGAGCAGTACTTC
TRBJ1-5 - once TRBV6-1 CASRQVYQPQHF TGTGCCAGCAGGCAGGTATATCAGCCCCAGCATTTT
TRBJ2-7 - - TRBV5-1 CASSLKVNPREQYF TGCGCCAGCAGCTTGAAAGTTAACCCACGAGAGCAGTACTTC
TRBJ2-1 - - TRBV21-1 CASSKLGLAGGGFSSYNEQFF TGTGCCAGCAGCAAATTGGGACTAGCGGGAGGTGGATTTAGCTCCTACAATGAGCAGTTCTTC
TRBJ2-7 - once TRBV9 CASSPGSDYYEQYF TGTGCCAGCAGCCCCGGGTCGGATTACTACGAGCAGTACTTC
TRBJ2-3 TRBD2 - TRBV30 CAWSVSLAGGTDTQYF TGTGCCTGGAGTGTATCTCTGGCGGGGGGAACAGATACGCAGTATTTT
TRBJ2-2 - few TRBV4-1 CASSQADMGFITGELFF TGCGCCAGCAGCCAGGCCGACATGGGGTTTATTACCGGGGAGCTGTTTTTT
TRBJ2-1 - - TRBV12-5 CASALSGTSYYNEQFF TGTGCTAGTGCCTTATCTGGGACTTCGTACTACAATGAGCAGTTCTTC
TRBJ2-1 - - TRBV2 CATRGGGRNEQFF TGTGCCACCCGGGGAGGGGGTCGAAATGAGCAGTTCTTC
TRBJ1-1 - - TRBV2 CASSELGRAFF TGTGCCAGCAGTGAATTGGGAAGGGCTTTCTTT
TRBJ2-7 TRBD2 - TRBV7-9 CASSPGGASYEQYF TGTGCCAGCAGCCCCGGGGGGGCCTCCTACGAGCAGTACTTC
TRBJ2-3 TRBD1 - TRBV4-1 CASSHGQGGTDTQYF TGCGCCAGCAGCCATGGACAGGGTGGGACAGATACGCAGTATTTT
TRBJ1-3 - - TRBV28 CASSLTAYSGNTIYF TGTGCCAGCAGTTTAACAGCCTACTCTGGAAACACCATATATTTT
TRBJ1-2 - - TRBV28 CASSLEGYGYTF TGTGCCAGCAGTTTAGAGGGCTATGGCTACACCTTC
TRBJ1-5 - - TRBV6-6 CASSLRVSNQPQHF TGTGCCAGCAGCCTCAGGGTTAGCAATCAGCCCCAGCATTTT
TRBJ2-1 TRBD2 - TRBV19 CASSIWREVNNEQFF TGTGCCAGTAGTATCTGGCGGGAGGTGAACAATGAGCAGTTCTTC
TRBJ2-1 TRBD1 - TRBV5-6 CASSFNRGLRYNEQFF TGTGCCAGCAGCTTTAACAGGGGGTTGCGGTACAATGAGCAGTTCTTC
TRBJ2-7 - - TRBV20-1 CSARGAYEQYF TGCAGTGCTCGCGGGGCCTACGAGCAGTACTTC
TRBJ1-1 - - TRBV6-4 CASSDSTQEWDTEAFF TGTGCCAGCAGTGACTCCACCCAAGAATGGGACACTGAAGCTTTCTTT
TRBJ1-5 - - TRBV6-5 CASSYGTPYSNQPQHF TGTGCCAGCAGTTACGGGACACCGTATAGCAATCAGCCCCAGCATTTT
TRBJ1-3 - - TRBV7-9 CASSLGQLSGNTIYF TGTGCCAGCAGCTTAGGGCAGCTCTCTGGAAACACCATATATTTT
TRBJ2-3 - - TRBV5-1 CASSLATGGFLTDTQYF TGCGCCAGCAGCTTGGCCACTGGAGGGTTCCTCACAGATACGCAGTATTTT
TRBJ1-1 - few TRBV19 CASSNTGNTEAFF TGTGCCAGTAGTAATACAGGGAACACTGAAGCTTTCTTT
TRBJ2-3 - - TRBV5-4 CASSLAAGDTQYF TGTGCCAGCAGCTTGGCCGCAGGAGATACGCAGTATTTT
TRBJ2-7 - few TRBV7-9 CASAGTLEGYEQYF TGTGCCAGCGCCGGGACCCTAGAAGGCTACGAGCAGTACTTC
TRBJ1-3 - - TRBV12-5 CASGLEKDRRSGNTIYF TGTGCTAGTGGTTTGGAGAAGGACAGACGCTCTGGAAACACCATATATTTT
TRBJ2-7 - - TRBV30 CAWSVKGEFRYEQYF TGTGCCTGGAGTGTAAAGGGGGAGTTCCGATACGAGCAGTACTTC
TRBJ1-1 - - TRBV2 CASSEYPGNTEAFF TGTGCCAGCAGTGAATACCCCGGGAACACTGAAGCTTTCTTT
TRBJ2-1 - - TRBV30 CAWSLRGILPEQFF TGTGCCTGGAGTTTACGGGGGATACTCCCTGAGCAGTTCTTC
TRBJ2-1 TRBD1 once TRBV30 CAFDRGSYNEQFF TGTGCCTTCGACAGGGGGTCGTACAATGAGCAGTTCTTC
TRBJ1-1 - - TRBV7-8 CASSFQGMNTEAFF TGTGCCAGCAGCTTTCAGGGGATGAACACTGAAGCTTTCTTT
TRBJ2-3 TRBD2 - TRBV7-2 CASSFLLAGGRADTQYF TGTGCCAGCAGCTTCCTTCTAGCGGGGGGGCGCGCAGATACGCAGTATTTT
TRBJ2-7 TRBD2 - TRBV6-1 CASVGLQLVYEQYF TGTGCCAGCGTGGGACTACAGTTAGTCTACGAGCAGTACTTC
TRBJ1-1 TRBD1 - TRBV11-1 CASSPRDRGRSTEAFF TGTGCCAGCAGCCCCCGGGACAGGGGGCGCAGCACTGAAGCTTTCTTT
TRBJ1-5 TRBD1 few TRBV19 CASSILPTGSGNQPQHF TGTGCCAGTAGTATACTACCGACAGGGAGCGGCAATCAGCCCCAGCATTTT
TRBJ2-1 - once TRBV10-1 CASSESLDTDEQFF TGCGCCAGCAGTGAGTCCCTTGATACGGATGAGCAGTTCTTC
TRBJ1-5 - - TRBV19 CASSIGWTADNQPQHF TGTGCCAGTAGTATCGGCTGGACAGCAGACAATCAGCCCCAGCATTTT
TRBJ1-6 - - TRBV7-2 CASSLGITNSPLHF TGTGCCAGCAGCCTAGGGATTACCAATTCACCCCTCCACTTT